The clone carrying this T cell receptor (beta chain) was found a few times. Its specificity is unknown. TCRdb reanalysed the 5' RACE reads using MiXCR and keeps one entry per CDR3 protein. The sample contains over 130,000 distinct CDR3 sequences, more than 6% of which appear only once. These data are taken from a study of T cells after yellow fever vaccination. The CDR3 sequence is 15 residues long. With 1 base clipped from V and 6 bases from J, the junction kept 5 bases outside the gene matches. From germline, CDR1 is SGHTA and CDR2 FQGNSA. Study-wide results and caveats: Contaminants from the bulk population, in the form of abundant clonotypes, could be found in FACS-sorted repertoires.

This sequence joins TRBV7-2 and TRBJ2-2, with TRBD2 matching 7 bases. The clonotype was recovered from a man aged 25-45 years who received the YFV17D yellow fever vaccine. The sample was CD4+ T cells sorted from PBMCs, taken 5 days after the yellow fever booster vaccination. The CDR3 region is CASSLVSGGAGELFF. The CDR3 DNA sequence: TGTGCCAGCAGCTTAGTCTCGGGAGGTGCCGGGGAGCTGTTTTTT.